This TCR beta chain was identified during a study of cytomegalovirus exposure and HLA in healthy donors. Study outcomes and limitations: In vitro data verified a few CMV-associated chains as specific for CMV antigens. Further analysis, carried out later, found HLA-associated TCR beta chains more clonally expanded than equally common other chains.

Primers: 60 Vbeta forward and 13 Jbeta reverse. Using immunoSEQ multiplex PCR, the repertoire was profiled, and TCRdb retains in-frame clones only, with some absent. The table shows about 170,000 clones, with 60% to 85% occurring only once. Every donor was a healthy person donating bone marrow. For this clone: The antigen is unknown.

CDR1 is LGHNA, CDR2 YSLEER, per germline. V was clipped by 3 bases and J by 11 bases, with 10 bases between them. The CDR3 is 11 residues long. Specimen: PBMCs. The receptor was derived from a woman in her forties or fifties in good health and CMV-seropositive. The V gene is TRBV4-3, the J gene TRBJ1-1, with D hard to call. The CDR3 region is CASSQGSGAFF. The CDR3 DNA is TGCGCCAGCAGCCAGGGGAGCGGGGCTTTCTTT.